The 17 T cell receptor beta chains listed next were all sequenced from one sample in a study of blood T cell repertoires in COVID-19. Profiled with immunoSEQ multiplex PCR; TCRdb holds only in-frame clones, not every one. Among over 150,000 clones listed, approximately 83% were seen once. Source material: peripheral blood. The receptors originated from a middle-aged man with active or convalescent COVID-19.

This rearrangement joins TRBV21-1 to TRBJ1-4; the table's D call TRBD1 went unverified against the DNA. TRBV21-1 counts as a pseudogene. CDR3 length equals 15 residues. The CDR3 loop is CASSKWGDSWEKLFF. As DNA, the CDR3 is TGTGCCAGCAGCAAATGGGGGGACAGCTGGGAAAAACTGTTTTTT.

This clone was detected only once. The V call is TRBV11-1, the J call TRBJ2-1; D remains unclear. The CDR3 length is 13 residues. Germline V gene lookup returns CDR1 SGHAT and CDR2 FQDESV (reference sequence). V was clipped by 5 bases and J by 1 base, with 6 bases between them. The CDR3 coding sequence is TGTGCCAGCAGCACCGGTTCCTACAATGAGCAGTTCTTC. Translated: CASSTGSYNEQFF.

The chain links TRBV18 to TRBJ2-1, with D unresolved. V was clipped by 3 bases and J by 3 bases, with 3 bases between them. Germline CDR1 reads KGHSH; CDR2 reads LQKENI. The CDR3 extends over 12 amino acids. CDR3 in DNA: TGTGCCAGCTCACCCTTCTACAATGAGCAGTTCTTC. Its protein is CASSPFYNEQFF.

The CDR3 protein is CASSSGTGPLPNEQYF. The CDR3 nucleotides read TGTGCCAGCAGTTCTGGAACAGGCCCGCTTCCCAACGAGCAGTACTTC. The chain carries TRBV28 and TRBJ2-7; weak D call: TRBD1 (5 bases). The CDR3 runs 16 residues. V shed 4 bases and J shed 5 bases, with 21 bases lying between them. Germline V lookup: CDR1 MDHEN, CDR2 SYDVKM.

This rearrangement joins TRBV2 to TRBJ2-7; possibly TRBD1 for D (6 bases). The germline V and J ends were trimmed by 8 bases and 3 bases, with 17 bases remaining between them. The CDR3 is 14 amino acids. Germline loops: CDR1 SNHLY, CDR2 FYNNEI. Here the CDR3 reads CASQGLGMDYEQYF. The CDR3 DNA is TGTGCCAGCCAGGGGTTAGGGATGGACTACGAGCAGTACTTC. The whole variable domain, remainder taken from reference TRBV2 and TRBJ2-7, is EPEVTQTPSHQVTQMGQEVILRCVPISNHLYFYWYRQILGQKVEFLVSFYNNEISEKSEIFDDQFSVERPDGSNFTLKIRSTKLEDSAMYFCASQGLGMDYEQYFGPGTRLTVT.

This sequence joins TRBV18 and TRBJ1-1, with D tentatively TRBD1 (6 bases). This CDR3 comprises 12 residues. In germline, CDR1 is KGHSH, CDR2 LQKENI. The V end was cut by 6 bases, the J end by 4 bases, with 9 bases between. As DNA, the CDR3 is TGTGCCAGCTCCCACAGGGCCACTGAAGCTTTCTTT. It translates to CASSHRATEAFF.

The J gene is TRBJ2-7, the V gene TRBV20-1; tentatively, D is TRBD2 (5 bases). This CDR3 is built from 14 residues. Trimming removed 3 bases at V and 2 bases at J, with 14 bases between. Germline values: CDR1 DFQATT, CDR2 SNEGSKA (reference sequence). The CDR3 sequence: CSASTPLGTYEQYF. CDR3 nucleotide sequence: TGCAGTGCTAGTACCCCACTAGGTACCTACGAGCAGTACTTC.

The gene calls are TRBV19 and TRBJ1-1, with 9 bases that match TRBD1. The CDR3 extends over 15 amino acids. CDR1 and CDR2 (germline): LNHDA, SQIVND (reference sequence). V gave up 5 bases and J gave up 11 bases; unmatched junction bases: 15. CDR3: CASSRYGAGQGGAFF. The CDR3 nucleotides read TGTGCCAGTAGTCGATATGGCGCGGGACAGGGTGGTGCTTTCTTT.

This clone was seen ten or more times. The V gene is TRBV29-1, the J gene TRBJ2-6; D is unresolved. This CDR3 spans 14 amino acids. The V end was cut by 6 bases, the J end by 2 bases, with 11 bases between. Germline V gene lookup returns CDR1 SQVTM and CDR2 ANQGSEA. The CDR3 protein is CSVTTSTGANVLTF. The CDR3 DNA sequence: TGCAGCGTCACTACATCAACTGGGGCCAACGTCCTGACTTTC.

This clone was seen more than once but under ten times. V is TRBV5-5 and J is TRBJ1-2; tentative D call: TRBD1 (6 bases). The CDR3 sequence is 13 residues long. Germline assignment: CDR1 SGHKS and CDR2 YYEKEE (reference sequence). V was cut by 0 bases and J by 5 bases, with 8 bases left in between. The CDR3 region has the DNA TGTGCCAGCAGCTTGGACAGGGATTATGGCTACACCTTC. Translating gives CASSLDRDYGYTF.

The chain couples TRBV5-5 to TRBJ2-7; the match to TRBD2 covers 10 bases. This CDR3 is built from 15 residues. Per germline, CDR1 SGHKS and CDR2 YYEKEE (reference sequence). Trimming cost V 1 base and J 4 bases; bases outside gene matches: 5. CDR3 nucleotide sequence: TGTGCCAGCAGCTTGCATACTAGCGGGGTATACGAGCAGTACTTC. Its protein is CASSLHTSGVYEQYF.

The J gene is TRBJ2-7, the V gene TRBV5-1, with TRBD1 as a possible D gene (5 bases). Germline values: CDR1 SGHRS, CDR2 YFSETQ. The CDR3 has 13 residues. Trimming stripped 4 bases from V and 0 bases from J, with 8 bases between. In nucleotides, the CDR3 is TGCGCCAGCAGCATGACAGACTCCTACGAGCAGTACTTC. Translated: CASSMTDSYEQYF. Full variable domain (missing parts from reference TRBV5-1 and TRBJ2-7): KAGVTQTPRYLIKTRGQQVTLSCSPISGHRSVSWYQQTPGQGLQFLFEYFSETQRNKGNFPGRFSGRQFSNSRSEMNVSTLELGDSALYLCASSMTDSYEQYFGPGTRLTVT.

The chain is built from TRBV10-2 and TRBJ2-5; the match to TRBD2 covers 13 bases. The CDR3 spans 15 residues. The germline V gene has CDR1 WSHSY and CDR2 SAAADI. V lost 6 bases to trimming and J lost 7 bases; unmatched junction nucleotides: 8. CDR3: CASRELAGGPGTQYF. In nucleotides, the CDR3 is TGCGCCAGCAGAGAACTAGCGGGAGGGCCGGGGACCCAGTACTTC.

J is TRBJ1-5 and V is TRBV30; D might be TRBD1 (5 bases). The V and J ends lost 5 bases and 7 bases respectively, with 21 bases between them. This CDR3 comprises 15 residues. The germline V gene encodes CDR1 GTSNPN and CDR2 SVGIG (reference sequence). The CDR3 DNA sequence: TGTGCCTGGGCGTCGTACGGGCAGGGAAACCAGCCCCAGCATTTT. Translating it yields CAWASYGQGNQPQHF. Supplemented by reference TRBV30 and TRBJ1-5, the full variable domain reads SQTIHQWPATLVQPVGSPLSLECTVEGTSNPNLYWYRQAAGRGLQLLFYSVGIGQISSEVPQNLSASRPQDRQFILSSKKLLLSDSGFYLCAWASYGQGNQPQHFGDGTRLSIL.

V is TRBV6-6 and J is TRBJ2-3; D is unclear. The V gene's germline CDR1 is MNHNY and CDR2 SVGAGI (reference sequence). Trimming took 0 bases from V and 6 from J, leaving 7 bases between them. This CDR3 is built from 13 residues. The CDR3 protein is CASSYSSLDTQYF. In nucleotides, the CDR3 is TGTGCCAGCAGTTACTCGTCTCTGGATACGCAGTATTTT.

V usage is TRBV11-2 and J usage is TRBJ1-2; D is possibly TRBD1 (6 bases). Looked up from germline, CDR1 is SGHAT and CDR2 is FQNNGV. V lost 4 bases to trimming and J lost 5 bases, with 11 bases between them. CDR3 length equals 13 residues. CDR3 sequence reads: CASSSTGSYGYTF. The CDR3 bases are TGTGCCAGCAGCTCAACAGGGAGTTATGGCTACACCTTC.

The rearrangement uses TRBV7-7 and TRBJ1-3; 7 bases fit TRBD1. This CDR3 is 14 amino acids long. Germline V gene data show CDR1 as SSHAT and CDR2 as FNYEAQ (reference sequence). V was pared by 5 bases and J by 0 bases, with 1 base of the junction left unmatched. The CDR3 reads CASSPGGSGNTIYF. Written as DNA, the CDR3 is TGTGCCAGCAGCCCAGGGGGCTCTGGAAACACCATATATTTT.